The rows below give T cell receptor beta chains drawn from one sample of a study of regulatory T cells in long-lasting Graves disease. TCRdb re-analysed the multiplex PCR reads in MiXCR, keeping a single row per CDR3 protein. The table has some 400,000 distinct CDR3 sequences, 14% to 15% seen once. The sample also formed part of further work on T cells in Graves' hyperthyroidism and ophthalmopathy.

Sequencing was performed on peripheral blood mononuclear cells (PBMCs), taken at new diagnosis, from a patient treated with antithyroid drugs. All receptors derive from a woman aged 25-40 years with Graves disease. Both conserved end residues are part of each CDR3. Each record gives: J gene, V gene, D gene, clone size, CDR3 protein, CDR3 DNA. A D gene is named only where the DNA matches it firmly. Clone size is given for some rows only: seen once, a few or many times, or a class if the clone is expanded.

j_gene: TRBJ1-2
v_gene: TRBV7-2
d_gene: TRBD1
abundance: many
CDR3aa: CASSYLTGGSDGYTF
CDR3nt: TGTGCCAGCAGCTATTTGACAGGGGGCAGTGATGGCTACACCTTC

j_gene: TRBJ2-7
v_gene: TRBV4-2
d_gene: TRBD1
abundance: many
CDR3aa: CASSQDRVGTGLYEQYF
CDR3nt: TGTGCCAGCAGCCAAGATAGAGTGGGGACAGGCCTCTACGAGCAGTACTTC

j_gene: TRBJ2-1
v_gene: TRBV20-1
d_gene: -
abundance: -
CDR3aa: CSARDYPTIYNEQFF
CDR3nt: TGCAGTGCTAGAGATTACCCTACTATATACAATGAGCAGTTCTTC

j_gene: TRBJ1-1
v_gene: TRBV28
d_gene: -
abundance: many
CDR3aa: CASSPAGWKNTEAFF
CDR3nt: TGTGCCAGCAGTCCCGCCGGGTGGAAGAACACTGAAGCTTTCTTT

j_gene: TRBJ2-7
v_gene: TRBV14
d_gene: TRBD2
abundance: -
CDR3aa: CASSQSREGQQYF
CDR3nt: TGTGCCAGCAGCCAGTCGCGGGAGGGCCAGCAGTACTTC

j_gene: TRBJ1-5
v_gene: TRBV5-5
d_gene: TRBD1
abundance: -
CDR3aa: CASSLKSGTGENQPQHF
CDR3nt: TGTGCCAGCAGCTTGAAGTCCGGGACAGGGGAGAATCAGCCCCAGCATTTT

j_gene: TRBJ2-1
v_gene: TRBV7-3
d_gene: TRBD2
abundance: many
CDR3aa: CASSSGTSGNSYNEQFF
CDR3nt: TGTGCCAGCAGCTCGGGGACTAGCGGTAACTCCTACAATGAGCAGTTCTTC

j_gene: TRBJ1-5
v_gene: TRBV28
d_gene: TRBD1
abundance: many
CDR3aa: CASSGGTVNQPQHF
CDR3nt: TGTGCCAGCAGTGGCGGGACAGTCAATCAGCCCCAGCATTTT

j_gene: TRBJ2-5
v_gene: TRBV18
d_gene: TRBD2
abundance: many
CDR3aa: CASSPFGLAGGTSWETQYF
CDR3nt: TGTGCCAGCTCACCATTCGGACTAGCGGGAGGCACCTCTTGGGAGACCCAGTACTTC

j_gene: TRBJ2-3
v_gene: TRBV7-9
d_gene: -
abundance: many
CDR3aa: CASSLGIQGTDTQYF
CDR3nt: TGTGCCAGCAGCTTAGGGATACAGGGAACAGATACGCAGTATTTT

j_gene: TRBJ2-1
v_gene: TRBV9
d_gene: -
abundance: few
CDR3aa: CASSVDLYSYNEQFF
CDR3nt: TGTGCCAGCAGCGTAGACCTTTACTCCTACAATGAGCAGTTCTTC

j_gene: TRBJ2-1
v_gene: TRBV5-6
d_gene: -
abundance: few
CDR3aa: CASSPGWGNNEQFF
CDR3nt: TGTGCCAGCAGCCCTGGGTGGGGAAACAATGAGCAGTTCTTC

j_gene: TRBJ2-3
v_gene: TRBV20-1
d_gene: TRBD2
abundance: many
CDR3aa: CSARTSGLGTDTQYF
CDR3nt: TGCAGTGCTAGAACTAGCGGGTTAGGCACAGATACGCAGTATTTT

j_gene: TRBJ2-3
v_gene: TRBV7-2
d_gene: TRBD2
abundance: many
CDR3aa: CASSLGLVTDTQYF
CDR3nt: TGTGCCAGCAGCCTGGGACTAGTAACAGATACGCAGTATTTT

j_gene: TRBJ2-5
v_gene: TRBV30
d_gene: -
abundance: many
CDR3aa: CAWSPGSETQYF
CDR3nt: TGTGCCTGGAGCCCCGGGTCTGAGACCCAGTACTTC

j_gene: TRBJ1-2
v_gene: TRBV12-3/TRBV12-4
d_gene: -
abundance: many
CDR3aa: CASSFIGGYGYTF
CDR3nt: TGTGCCAGCAGTTTCATAGGGGGCTATGGCTACACCTTC

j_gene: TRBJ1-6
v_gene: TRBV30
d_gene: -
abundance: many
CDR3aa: CAWTDSSPLHF
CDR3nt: TGTGCCTGGACTGACAGTTCACCCCTCCACTTT

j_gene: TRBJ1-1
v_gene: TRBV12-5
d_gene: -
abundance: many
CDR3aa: CASGLAGPRSTEAFF
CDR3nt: TGTGCTAGTGGTTTGGCAGGACCGCGGAGCACTGAAGCTTTCTTT